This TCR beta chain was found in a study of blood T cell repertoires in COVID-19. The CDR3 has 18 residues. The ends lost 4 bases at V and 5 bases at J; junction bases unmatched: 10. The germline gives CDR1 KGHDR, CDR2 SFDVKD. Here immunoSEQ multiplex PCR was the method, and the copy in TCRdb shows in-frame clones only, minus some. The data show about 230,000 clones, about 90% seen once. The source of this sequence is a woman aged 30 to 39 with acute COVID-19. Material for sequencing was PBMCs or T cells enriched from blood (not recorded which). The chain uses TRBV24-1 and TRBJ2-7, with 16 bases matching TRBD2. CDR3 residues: CATSEPGTSGGAINEQYF. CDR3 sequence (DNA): TGTGCCACCAGTGAACCCGGGACTAGCGGGGGGGCCATCAACGAGCAGTACTTC.